What follows is one T cell receptor beta chain and its context. This specimen belongs to a study of blood T cell repertoires in COVID-19. Overall study context: From T cells, B-cell-depleted T cells, or PBMCs came the material, which was cDNA or gDNA.

Per the original data handling: It was from reference gene primer amplification that nucleated cell counts were estimated. Assay: immunoSEQ multiplex PCR; the TCRdb copy retains only in-frame clones and omits some. That table furnishes V, J and clone size, whereas the DNA furnished D and trimming. The repertoire includes some 180,000 clones, around 75% of them detected once, and around 6% sits in the top ten. J was trimmed by 14 bases and V by 0 bases; bases with no gene match: 7. The CDR3 runs 13 residues. Germline CDR1 reads SGHNT; CDR2 reads YYREEE (reference sequence). The receptor comes from a woman in her thirties or forties with COVID-19, enrolled during active disease. This chain uses TRBV5-4 with TRBJ1-2; 10 nucleotides match TRBD1. The sequenced material came from peripheral blood. The CDR3 loop reads CASSLEVTGGRTF. CDR3 coding DNA: TGTGCCAGCAGCTTGGAGGTGACAGGGGGCAGGACCTTC.